One sample yielded the 27 T cell receptor beta chains listed below, sequenced in a study of cytomegalovirus exposure and HLA in healthy donors. PCR was performed using 60 Vbeta and 13 Jbeta primers. The repertoire was sequenced with immunoSEQ multiplex PCR; TCRdb's copy has only in-frame clones and lacks some. The table lists about 190,000 clones, over 75% of them singletons. Sequenced sample: PBMCs. These receptors all come from a man aged 40-50 years in good health and CMV-seropositive.

Written as DNA, the CDR3 is TGTGCCAGTAGCGTGGGGGGGTCCTATAAGTCTGGGGCCAACGTCCTGACTTTC. Amino acids: CASSVGGSYKSGANVLTF. The chain uses TRBV19 and TRBJ2-6; 7 positions agree with TRBD2. Trimming took 6 bases from V and 1 from J; bases not matched to a gene: 12. Germline-derived CDR1 and CDR2 are LNHDA and SQIVND (reference sequence). This CDR3 spans 18 amino acids.

The table lists this clone with a count of one. The V and J genes are TRBV7-9 and TRBJ2-5; 7 bases are shared with TRBD1. This CDR3 comprises 13 residues. V shed 5 bases, J shed 4 bases, and the junction held 4 bases outside the gene matches. Germline loops: CDR1 SEHNR, CDR2 FQNEAQ (reference sequence). As DNA, the CDR3 is TGTGCCAGCAGCCCTAGGGGGCGAGAGACCCAGTACTTC. Protein sequence: CASSPRGRETQYF.

The gene calls are TRBV30 and TRBJ1-1; the D is unclear. The CDR3 loop spans 13 amino acids. Trimming cost V 1 base and J 0 bases, with 6 bases left between them. CDR1 and CDR2 from the germline V gene are GTSNPN and SVGIG (reference sequence). The CDR3 DNA reads TGTGCCTGGAGTGGACTGGTGAACACTGAAGCTTTCTTT. It specifies CAWSGLVNTEAFF.

This clone was recorded a few times. The chain joins TRBV30 to TRBJ2-5, with unresolved D. The CDR3 has 12 amino acids. V lost 4 bases, J lost 3 bases, and 9 bases lay in between. Germline values: CDR1 GTSNPN, CDR2 SVGIG (reference sequence). The CDR3 spells CAWNGQKETQYF. The CDR3 coding sequence is TGTGCCTGGAATGGTCAGAAAGAGACCCAGTACTTC.

The rearrangement links TRBV18 to TRBJ1-5, with 10 bases matching TRBD1. This CDR3 is 17 amino acids long. The ends lost 3 bases at V and 0 bases at J; junction bases unmatched: 5. The germline gives CDR1 KGHSH, CDR2 LQKENI. The DNA for the CDR3 is TGTGCCAGCTCACCGTACAGACAGGGGGCTAGCAATCAGCCCCAGCATTTT. It codes for CASSPYRQGASNQPQHF.

V usage is TRBV7-9 and J usage is TRBJ2-1, with D tentatively TRBD2 (7 bases). CDR1 and CDR2 from the germline V gene are SEHNR and FQNEAQ (reference sequence). CDR3 length: 15 amino acids. The ends were cut back, 5 bases at V and 8 bases at J, with 19 bases in the middle. This CDR3 reads CASSKTRGGRDEQFF. DNA for the CDR3: TGTGCCAGCAGCAAAACGAGGGGGGGCCGCGATGAGCAGTTCTTC.

A single count supports this clone. The chain carries TRBV19 and TRBJ1-2; 8 bases line up with TRBD1. Losses at the gene ends were 6 bases for V and 2 bases for J; bases not matched to a gene: 8. CDR1 is LNHDA and CDR2 is SQIVND in the germline V gene (reference sequence). CDR3 size: 15 residues. The CDR3 coding sequence is TGTGCCAGTAGCACCCCAAGGACAGGGAACTATGGCTACACCTTC. Encoded protein: CASSTPRTGNYGYTF.

V usage is TRBV30 and J usage is TRBJ1-1; a possible D gene is TRBD1 (6 bases). CDR3 length: 13 amino acids. Germline V gene sequence: CDR1 GTSNPN, CDR2 SVGIG (reference sequence). Trimming shortened V by 2 bases and J by 5 bases, and 12 bases separated the two germline ends. CDR3 in amino acids: CAWSPGGGTEAFF. The CDR3 DNA is TGTGCCTGGAGTCCGGGAGGGGGAACTGAAGCTTTCTTT.

This clone was detected a few times. This chain joins TRBV6-5 and TRBJ1-4; D gene ambiguous. With 1 base removed from V and 0 bases from J, the gap between germline ends came to 9 bases. The CDR3 has 16 amino acids. Germline CDR1 reads MNHEY; CDR2 reads SVGAGI. CDR3 nucleotides: TGTGCCAGCAGTTACTTGTCGGGAGCAACTAATGAAAAACTGTTTTTT. Its translation is CASSYLSGATNEKLFF.

The V call is TRBV6-6, the J call TRBJ2-7, with a weak D call TRBD1 (5 bases). The CDR3 sequence is 14 residues long. From germline, CDR1 is MNHNY and CDR2 SVGAGI (reference sequence). With 0 bases removed from V and 4 bases from J, the gap between germline ends came to 10 bases. CDR3 amino acids: CASSYSGRVYEQYF. For the CDR3, the DNA is TGTGCCAGCAGTTACTCGGGCAGGGTGTACGAGCAGTACTTC.

This chain uses TRBV6-1 with TRBJ1-5; 8 nucleotides agree with TRBD1. Germline trimming cut 2 bases from V and 0 bases from J; bases unmatched to any gene: 6. In germline, CDR1 is MNHNS, CDR2 SASEGT. The CDR3 covers 17 residues. The CDR3 is CASSELDRAYSNQPQHF. CDR3 DNA: TGTGCCAGCAGTGAATTGGACAGGGCATATAGCAATCAGCCCCAGCATTTT.

This chain uses TRBV7-6 with TRBJ2-1; no clear D. This CDR3 region has 14 residues. Germline CDR1 reads SGHVS; CDR2 reads FNYEAQ. V lost 5 bases and J 4 bases, leaving 12 bases between the germline ends. As DNA, the CDR3 is TGTGCCAGCAGCCCCACCCGAGTGTACAATGAGCAGTTCTTC. Translated: CASSPTRVYNEQFF.

The CDR3 DNA is TGTGCCAGCAGCAGTAGCGGGGGGCTCACAGATACGCAGTATTTT. Translation gives CASSSSGGLTDTQYF. This rearrangement joins TRBV9 to TRBJ2-3; 10 positions match TRBD2. The trim removed 4 bases at V and 2 bases at J, leaving 4 bases unmatched. The CDR3 is made up of 15 amino acids. Germline lookup yields CDR1 SGDLS and CDR2 YYNGEE.

V is TRBV4-3 and J is TRBJ1-2; D might be TRBD1 (5 bases). The germline V gene encodes CDR1 LGHNA and CDR2 YSLEER. The CDR3 is made up of 13 amino acids. With 2 bases removed from V and 7 bases from J, the gap between germline ends came to 11 bases. The CDR3 nucleotides read TGCGCCAGCAGCCAAACAGGATTGAGTGGCTACACCTTC. It codes for CASSQTGLSGYTF.

The V and J genes are TRBV5-4 and TRBJ1-3; no firm D call. CDR1 SGHNT and CDR2 YYREEE come from the germline V gene (reference sequence). The CDR3 is made up of 15 amino acids. V lost 2 bases to trimming and J lost 0 bases, with 9 bases between them. This chain's CDR3 is CASSFQEVSGNTIYF. Here the CDR3 DNA reads TGTGCCAGCAGCTTCCAGGAGGTCTCTGGAAACACCATATATTTT. Variable domain in full (rest from reference TRBV5-4 and TRBJ1-3): ETGVTQSPTHLIKTRGQQVTLRCSSQSGHNTVSWYQQALGQGPQFIFQYYREEENGRGNFPPRFSGLQFPNYSSELNVNALELDDSALYLCASSFQEVSGNTIYFGEGSWLTVV.

This clone has a handful of counts. The CDR3 DNA reads as TGTGCCAGCATTCAGGGACAGGGTCTATCCCCCAAAGCTTTCTTT. Its translation is CASIQGQGLSPKAFF. The chain carries TRBV9 and TRBJ1-1; 9 bases map to TRBD1. This CDR3 is 15 amino acids long. Germline trimming cut 6 bases from V and 9 bases from J; bases unmatched to any gene: 15. CDR1 SGDLS and CDR2 YYNGEE come from the germline V gene.

V is TRBV10-1 and J is TRBJ2-5; 7 nucleotides match TRBD1. This CDR3 has 14 amino acids. Germline V gene lookup returns CDR1 WNHNN and CDR2 SYGVQD (reference sequence). V shed 0 bases and J 3 bases; nucleotides not matched to a gene: 1. Here the CDR3 reads CASSESGTEETQYF. Written as DNA, the CDR3 is TGCGCCAGCAGTGAGTCCGGGACAGAAGAGACCCAGTACTTC.

This clone has just a few counts. The chain is built from TRBV7-9 and TRBJ1-1; D ambiguous. Per the germline V gene, CDR1 is SEHNR and CDR2 is FQNEAQ (reference sequence). The V end lost 3 bases, the J end lost 4 bases, and 18 bases lay between the germline ends. The length of the CDR3 is 16 residues. For the CDR3, the DNA is TGTGCCAGCAGCTTGGGGTCCGGAGGGCTATTCACTGAAGCTTTCTTT. Translating it yields CASSLGSGGLFTEAFF.

The chain is built from TRBV19 and TRBJ1-2, with TRBD1 as a possible D gene (5 bases). Trimming took 3 bases from V and 8 from J, leaving 19 bases between them. The CDR3 loop spans 15 amino acids. In germline, CDR1 is LNHDA, CDR2 SQIVND (reference sequence). CDR3 loop: CASSIFETVPRGYTF. For the CDR3, the DNA is TGTGCCAGTAGTATCTTTGAGACAGTCCCCAGGGGCTACACCTTC.

In its sample, this clone was seen once. The chain is built from TRBV5-1 and TRBJ2-1; 8 bases align to TRBD2. Per the germline V gene, CDR1 is SGHRS and CDR2 is YFSETQ. Germline trimming cut 4 bases from V and 0 bases from J; bases unmatched to any gene: 15. The CDR3 contains 19 residues. The CDR3 is CASSEPGLVSESSYNEQFF. In nucleotides, the CDR3 is TGCGCCAGCAGCGAACCGGGACTAGTCTCTGAGAGCTCCTACAATGAGCAGTTCTTC.

This chain uses TRBV27 with TRBJ2-7, with TRBD1 as a possible D gene (6 bases). The CDR3 totals 13 residues. Germline V lookup: CDR1 MNHEY, CDR2 SMNVEV (reference sequence). V gave up 6 bases and J gave up 5 bases, with 14 bases separating them. In nucleotides, the CDR3 is TGTGCCAGCAGCTATGCTGGGGGCGACGAGCAGTACTTC. This translates into CASSYAGGDEQYF.

The chain links TRBV19 to TRBJ1-3; D is undetermined. This CDR3 has 13 residues. Germline CDR1 is LNHDA and CDR2 is SQIVND (reference sequence). V gave up 6 bases and J gave up 4 bases, with 10 bases separating them. The CDR3 region is CASSFRLGNTIYF. CDR3 DNA sequence: TGTGCCAGTAGCTTCCGTCTCGGAAACACCATATATTTT. Together with reference TRBV19 and TRBJ1-3, the CDR3 gives the full variable domain: DGGITQSPKYLFRKEGQNVTLSCEQNLNHDAMYWYRQDPGQGLRLIYYSQIVNDFQKGDIAEGYSVSREKKESFPLTVTSAQKNPTAFYLCASSFRLGNTIYFGEGSWLTVV.

This chain uses TRBV5-6 with TRBJ2-3; D unclear. The CDR3 runs to 13 residues. V was cut by 3 bases and J by 2 bases, with 7 bases left in between. CDR1 SGHDT and CDR2 YYEEEE come from the germline V gene. The CDR3 DNA sequence: TGTGCCAGCAGCTATACAGCCACAGATACGCAGTATTTT. Amino acid sequence: CASSYTATDTQYF.

J is TRBJ2-2 and V is TRBV7-2; D ambiguous. CDR1 SGHTA and CDR2 FQGNSA come from the germline V gene. This CDR3 is built from 16 residues. V was cut by 1 base and J by 0 bases, with 9 bases left in between. CDR3 loop: CASSLVAGSNTGELFF. The CDR3 nucleotides read TGTGCCAGCAGCTTAGTAGCTGGGTCGAACACCGGGGAGCTGTTTTTT.

This rearrangement joins TRBV5-6 to TRBJ2-1; no reliable D call. The CDR3 extends over 13 amino acids. V was cut by 5 bases and J by 2 bases, with 8 bases left in between. The germline CDR1 and CDR2 sequences are SGHDT and YYEEEE. CDR3 protein: CASSFQAYNEQFF. The CDR3 DNA reads as TGTGCCAGCAGTTTCCAGGCCTACAATGAGCAGTTCTTC.

The sample holds one count of this clone. The chain links TRBV7-2 to TRBJ1-2, with a weak D call TRBD1 (5 bases). V was trimmed by 2 bases and J by 3 bases, leaving 25 bases between them. The CDR3 is made up of 19 amino acids. Germline assignment: CDR1 SGHTA and CDR2 FQGNSA. The CDR3 loop is CASSLIEGGARLKYYGYTF. The CDR3 DNA sequence: TGTGCCAGCAGCTTAATCGAGGGAGGGGCCCGCCTAAAGTACTATGGCTACACCTTC.

The chain is built from TRBV5-8 and TRBJ2-4; a weak D match, TRBD2 (5 bases). Germline V gives CDR1 SGHTS, CDR2 YDEGEE. Trimming pared 5 bases from V and 1 base from J, leaving 16 bases between. The CDR3 consists of 16 residues. The CDR3, as DNA: TGTGCCAGCAGTTTAAAGACCTCGGGGGCCAAAAACATTCAGTACTTC. Translating gives CASSLKTSGAKNIQYF. The variable domain in full, completed from reference TRBV5-8 and TRBJ2-4, reads EAGVTQSPTHLIKTRGQQATLRCSPISGHTSVYWYQQALGLGLQFLLWYDEGEERNRGNFPPRFSGRQFPNYSSELNVNALELEDSALYLCASSLKTSGAKNIQYFGAGTRLSVL.